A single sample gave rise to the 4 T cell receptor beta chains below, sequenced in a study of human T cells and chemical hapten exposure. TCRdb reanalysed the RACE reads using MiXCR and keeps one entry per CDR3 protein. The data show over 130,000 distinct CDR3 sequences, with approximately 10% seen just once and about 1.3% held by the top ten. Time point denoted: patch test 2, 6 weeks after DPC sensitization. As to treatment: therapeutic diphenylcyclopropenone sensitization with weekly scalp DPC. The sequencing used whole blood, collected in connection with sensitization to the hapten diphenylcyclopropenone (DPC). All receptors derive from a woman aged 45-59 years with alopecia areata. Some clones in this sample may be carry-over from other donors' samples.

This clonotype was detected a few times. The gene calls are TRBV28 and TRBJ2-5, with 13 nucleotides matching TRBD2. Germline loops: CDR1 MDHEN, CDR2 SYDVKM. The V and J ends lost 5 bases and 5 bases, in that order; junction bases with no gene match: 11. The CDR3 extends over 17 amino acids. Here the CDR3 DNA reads TGTGCCAGCAGTACTCCCCGACTAGCGGGAGGTTCGGAGACCCAGTACTTC. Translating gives CASSTPRLAGGSETQYF.

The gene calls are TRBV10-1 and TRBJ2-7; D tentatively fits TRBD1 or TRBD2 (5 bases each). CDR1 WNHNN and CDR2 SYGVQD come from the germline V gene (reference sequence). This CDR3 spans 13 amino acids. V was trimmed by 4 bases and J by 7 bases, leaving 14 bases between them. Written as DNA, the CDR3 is TGCGCCAGCAGTGGTAAGAGGGGCGGTGAGCAGTACTTC. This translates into CASSGKRGGEQYF.

The chain's CDR3 is CASSWPNSPLHF. The CDR3 DNA follows: TGTGCCAGCAGCTGGCCAAATTCACCCCTCCACTTT. The chain combines TRBV7-2 with TRBJ1-6; no clear D. The CDR3 has 12 residues. Germline CDR1 and CDR2: SGHTA and FQGNSA. V lost 4 bases, J lost 7 bases, and 5 bases lay in between.

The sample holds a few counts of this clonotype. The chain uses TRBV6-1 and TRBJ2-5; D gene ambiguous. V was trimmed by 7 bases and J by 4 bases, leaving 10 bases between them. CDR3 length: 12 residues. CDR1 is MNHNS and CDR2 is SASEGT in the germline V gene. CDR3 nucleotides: TGTGCCAGCACTCCGATCGGAGAGACCCAGTACTTC. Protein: CASTPIGETQYF.